What follows are 18 T cell receptor beta chains derived from one specimen sequenced in a study of blood T cells in healthy people across ages. PCR was performed a second time for 7 to 11 cycles using a sample-barcoded 5' primer and a J-beta primer mix. TCRdb analysed the 5' RACE reads with MiXCR anew, one entry per CDR3 protein. The data hold 650,000 to 800,000 distinct CDR3 sequences, with roughly half observed a single time. The specimen sequenced was blood. These receptors were taken from a woman of 80 years or more in good health.

This chain connects TRBV7-2 to TRBJ2-3, with D possibly being TRBD1 (6 bases). Germline V gene lookup returns CDR1 SGHTA and CDR2 FQGNSA. This CDR3 spans 15 amino acids. Trimming left V 2 bases short and J 3 bases short, with 12 bases between. The CDR3 DNA sequence: TGTGCCAGCAGCTTACGGGAAGGACAGACAGATACGCAGTATTTT. Protein sequence: CASSLREGQTDTQYF.

The CDR3 DNA sequence: TGCAGCGTTTACAGGGAGGGTGGCTACACCTTC. Its protein is CSVYREGGYTF. The chain joins TRBV29-1 to TRBJ1-2, with a possible D match to TRBD1 (6 bases). V was shortened by 5 bases and J by 7 bases, with 11 bases between the two germline ends. The CDR3 extends over 11 amino acids. Germline assignment: CDR1 SQVTM and CDR2 ANQGSEA.

To note about this clonotype: This could be a read error, since a much larger clone is one nucleotide away. The chain carries TRBV7-9 and TRBJ2-7; 12 positions match TRBD2. The V gene's germline CDR1 is SEHNR and CDR2 FQNEAQ (reference sequence). This CDR3 has 19 amino acids. The J segment lost 7 bases and the V segment lost 4 bases, leaving 20 bases of the junction unmatched. The CDR3 bases are TGTGCCAGCAGCTCAGACTCCCCCCGGACTAGCGGGAATGGGGGTGAGCAGTACTTC. It codes for CASSSDSPRTSGNGGEQYF.

The V gene is TRBV20-1, the J gene TRBJ2-5; D assignment may be TRBD1 or TRBD2 (6 bases each). The J call may be in error: the DNA end matches TRBJ2-7 better. In germline, CDR1 is DFQATT, CDR2 SNEGSKA (reference sequence). The CDR3 sequence is 12 residues long. This CDR3 reads CSAFGGRDEQYF. As DNA, the CDR3 is TGCAGTGCCTTCGGGGGCAGGGACGAGCAGTACTTC.

The rearrangement joins TRBV7-2 to TRBJ2-1; unclear D gene. The CDR3 consists of 14 residues. CDR1 is SGHTA, CDR2 FQGNSA, per germline. V lost 5 bases, J lost 3 bases, and 11 bases lay in between. The CDR3: CASSPLNSYNEQFF. For the CDR3, the DNA is TGTGCCAGCAGCCCCCTCAACAGCTACAATGAGCAGTTCTTC.

This clonotype has ten or more counts. This chain connects TRBV6-1 to TRBJ2-1; a weak D match, TRBD1 (6 bases). Looked up from germline, CDR1 is MNHNS and CDR2 is SASEGT. This CDR3 has 15 amino acids. Trimming stripped 7 bases from V and 5 bases from J, with 18 bases between. CDR3 nucleotides: TGTGCCAGCACGGACAGTTATCTACTGAACAATGAGCAGTTCTTC. Its protein product is CASTDSYLLNNEQFF.

This chain connects TRBV30 to TRBJ2-5, with a tentative D call TRBD2 (6 bases). CDR1 and CDR2 (germline): GTSNPN, SVGIG (reference sequence). The CDR3 has 11 amino acids. Trimming pared 0 bases from V and 9 bases from J, leaving 8 bases between. The CDR3 DNA reads TGTGCCTGGAGTGTATCGGGGGCCCAGTACTTC. Amino acid sequence: CAWSVSGAQYF.

This clonotype has a count of ten or more. V usage is TRBV5-5 and J usage is TRBJ2-1; 7 bases fit TRBD1. Germline V lookup: CDR1 SGHKS, CDR2 YYEKEE (reference sequence). The CDR3 covers 19 residues. Losses at the gene ends were 1 base for V and 1 base for J; bases not matched to a gene: 14. The DNA for the CDR3 is TGTGCCAGCAGCTTGTTGTCTCTAAGGGACAGTATATCCTACAATGAGCAGTTCTTC. Amino acid sequence: CASSLLSLRDSISYNEQFF.

V and J are TRBV7-9 and TRBJ2-2; no definite D call. The V and J ends lost 1 base and 8 bases respectively, with 8 bases between them. Germline loops: CDR1 SEHNR, CDR2 FQNEAQ (reference sequence). The CDR3 loop spans 13 amino acids. The CDR3 nucleotides read TGTGCCAGCAGCTTAGTAATCGAAGGGGAGCTGTTTTTT. This sequence encodes CASSLVIEGELFF.

As concerns this clonotype: One base away lies a much larger clone, so this may be a sequencing read error. The rearrangement links TRBV6-6 to TRBJ1-2; D unclear. This CDR3 region has 13 residues. CDR1 is MNHNY and CDR2 is SVGAGI in the germline V gene (reference sequence). The chain's CDR3 is CASRPSKNYGYIF. The CDR3 DNA sequence: TGTGCCAGCAGACCCTCAAAGAACTATGGCTACATCTTC.

The chain uses TRBV27 and TRBJ2-7, with 7 bases identical to TRBD2. V dropped 6 bases and J dropped 7; count of bases not matched to a gene: 18. The CDR3 is 16 amino acids. Germline values: CDR1 MNHEY, CDR2 SMNVEV (reference sequence). The CDR3 spells CASSRWSSGPSNEQYF. DNA of the CDR3: TGTGCCAGCAGCAGATGGTCTAGCGGCCCTTCCAATGAGCAGTACTTC.

In its sample, this clonotype was seen many times. The chain recombines TRBV20-1 with TRBJ2-1; TRBD2 might be the D (6 bases). CDR3 length: 14 residues. Germline-derived CDR1 and CDR2 are DFQATT and SNEGSKA (reference sequence). Between the trimmed V and J ends, which lost 6 bases and 2 bases, there was a span of 14 bases. CDR3 sequence: CSAGGGPTYNEQFF. The CDR3 DNA reads TGCAGTGCGGGGGGAGGCCCCACCTACAATGAGCAGTTCTTC.

This clonotype was found once. The rearrangement links TRBV18 to TRBJ2-5, with TRBD1 identical over 11 bases. The J call may not be correct, given that the DNA end is closer to TRBJ2-7. Germline CDR1 reads KGHSH; CDR2 reads LQKENI. The CDR3 is 16 residues long. CDR3 protein: CASSPSAWTGGHEQYF. The CDR3 nucleotides read TGTGCCAGCTCACCATCGGCCTGGACAGGGGGCCACGAGCAGTACTTC.

This clonotype turned up a few times. V is TRBV2 and J is TRBJ2-1; a weak D match, TRBD2 (5 bases). CDR3 size: 12 residues. Germline values: CDR1 SNHLY, CDR2 FYNNEI. The V and J ends lost 4 bases and 15 bases respectively, with 16 bases between them. The CDR3 bases are TGTGCCAGCAGTGGTGACGACGGGATAAGGTTCTTC. Its translation is CASSGDDGIRFF.

This chain joins TRBV11-3 and TRBJ2-1, with D perhaps TRBD1 (5 bases). Germline CDR1 and CDR2: SGHNT and YENEEA. CDR3 size: 11 residues. V lost 6 bases to trimming and J lost 12 bases, with 12 bases between them. The CDR3 loop reads CASSQGGGQFF. Here the CDR3 DNA reads TGTGCCAGCAGTCAGGGCGGTGGGCAGTTCTTC.

This clonotype has at least ten counts. CDR3 bases: TGTGCCAGCAGCCCCTTGGCAGAATCCTACGAGCAGTACTTC. This gives the protein CASSPLAESYEQYF. V gene TRBV7-9 combines with J gene TRBJ2-7; D gene uncertain. V lost 5 bases, J lost 1 base, and 12 bases lay in between. The CDR3 runs 14 residues. The germline V gene has CDR1 SEHNR and CDR2 FQNEAQ (reference sequence). Using reference TRBV7-9 and TRBJ2-7 for the parts outside the CDR3, the full variable domain is DTGVSQNPRHKITKRGQNVTFRCDPISEHNRLYWYRQTLGQGPEFLTYFQNEAQLEKSRLLSDRFSAERPKGSFSTLEIQRTEQGDSAMYLCASSPLAESYEQYFGPGTRLTVT.

Ten or more counts support this clonotype. The V gene is TRBV28, the J gene TRBJ2-7, with a possible D match to TRBD2 (5 bases). CDR1 MDHEN and CDR2 SYDVKM come from the germline V gene. The CDR3 covers 14 residues. Trimming pared 3 bases from V and 6 bases from J, leaving 15 bases between. The DNA of the CDR3 is TGTGCCAGCAGTTTCACTAGTCTTAGGACCGAGCAGTACTTC. Residues: CASSFTSLRTEQYF.

In its sample, this clonotype was seen many times. The chain couples TRBV7-8 to TRBJ2-7; 7 bases line up with TRBD2. The V segment lost 0 bases and the J segment 0 bases; nucleotides outside the gene matches: 11. Germline V lookup: CDR1 SGHVS, CDR2 FQNEAQ. CDR3 length: 18 residues. The CDR3 DNA sequence: TGTGCCAGCAGCTTAGCGGATAGGGCTAGCGGAAGCTCCTACGAGCAGTACTTC. Residues: CASSLADRASGSSYEQYF.